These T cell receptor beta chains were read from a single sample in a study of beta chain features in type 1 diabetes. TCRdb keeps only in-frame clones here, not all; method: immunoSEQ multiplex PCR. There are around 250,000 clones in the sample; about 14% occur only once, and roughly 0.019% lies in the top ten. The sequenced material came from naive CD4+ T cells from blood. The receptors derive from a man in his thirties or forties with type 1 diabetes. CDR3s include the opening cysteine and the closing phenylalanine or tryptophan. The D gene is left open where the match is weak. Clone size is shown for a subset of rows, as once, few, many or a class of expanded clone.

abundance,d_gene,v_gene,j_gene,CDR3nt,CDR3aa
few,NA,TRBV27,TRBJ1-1,TGTGCCAGCAGCTCAAGGACAGCGAACACTGAAGCTTTCTTT,CASSSRTANTEAFF
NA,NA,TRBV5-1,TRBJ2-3,TGCGCCAGCAGCTTGGGGGGTAGCGGCACAGATACGCAGTATTTT,CASSLGGSGTDTQYF
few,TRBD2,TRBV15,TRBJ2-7,TGTGCCACCAGCAGCACCGGGGTAGCGGGGGGCTACGAGCAGTACTTC,CATSSTGVAGGYEQYF
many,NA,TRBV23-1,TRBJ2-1,TGCGCCAGCAGGAGTGAGCAGTTCTTC,CASRSEQFF
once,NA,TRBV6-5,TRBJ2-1,TGTGCCAGCAGTGACGAGGTCGAGTTCTTC,CASSDEVEFF
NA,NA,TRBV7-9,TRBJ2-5,TGTGCCAGCAGTCGGTCGCAAGAGACCCAGTACTTC,CASSRSQETQYF
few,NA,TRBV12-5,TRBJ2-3,TGTGCTAGTGGGCCCCCCCGGGGGGCCCGCACAGATACGCAGTATTTT,CASGPPRGARTDTQYF
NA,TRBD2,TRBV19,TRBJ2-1,TGTGCCAGTAGTACATGGACTAGCGGGAGTCAGGACAATGAGCAGTTCTTC,CASSTWTSGSQDNEQFF
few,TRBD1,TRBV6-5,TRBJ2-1,TGTGCCAGCAGTTCCGGGACAGTCAATGAGCAGTTCTTC,CASSSGTVNEQFF
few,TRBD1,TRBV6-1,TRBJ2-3,TGTGCCAGCCACAGGGGAGAGGGAGATACGCAGTATTTT,CASHRGEGDTQYF